This T cell receptor delta chain was sequenced during a study of γδ T cells in repeated Plasmodium falciparum infection. Bulk repertoires came from Vgamma9/Vdelta2+ or Vdelta2-negative gammadelta T cells flow-sorted from PBMC. TCRdb re-called the multiplex PCR reads with CATT. The sample lists tens of thousands of delta-chain clones, roughly 0.9% occurring once. About this clone: The amino acid sequence in TCRdb belongs to a much larger clone and departs from this DNA's translation at residue 17, likely a sequencing read error; the sequence shown is translated from the DNA.

The V segment lost 1 base and the J segment 0 bases; nucleotides outside the gene matches: 26. Germline V lookup: CDR1 TSWWSYY, CDR2 QGS. There are 25 residues in the CDR3. The chain recombines TRDV1 with TRDJ1, with 13 bases fitting TRDD3. The J gene is not listed in TCRdb, so it was assigned here from a DNA match to germline. Sequencing was carried out using gamma-delta T cells from blood. The clonotype originates from a pool of human donors (malaria-infected and uninfected, not separated). The CDR3, as DNA: TGTGCTCTTGGGGAACGGTTCCTACGTTTGGACTGGGGGATACGCGGGGCTAGGCACACCGATAAACTCATCTTT. Translation gives CALGERFLRLDWGIRGARHTDKLIF.